This entry features one T cell receptor (beta chain) sequence. Its recognized antigen is unknown. Base qualities are not recorded, but no much larger clone differs from it by a single base. This sample stems from a study of OX40 agonist ivuxolimab in advanced cancers. About the study as a whole: Ivuxolimab was a fully human IgG2 agonistic monoclonal antibody targeting the costimulatory receptor OX40 (CD134). Intravenous ivuxolimab was administered to patients every 2 weeks at six dose levels: 0.01, 0.1, 0.3, 1.5, 3 and 10 mg/kg. Among the roughly 52 dose-escalation patients, approximately 20 had hepatocellular carcinoma, roughly 15 melanoma, 9 renal cell carcinoma and 9 head and neck cancer. In the dose-escalation cohort, more than 80% of patients were male, and the mean age was 60 years with a range of roughly 20 to 85. Prior anti-PD-1, anti-PD-L1 or anti-CTLA-4 therapy was permitted, and about two fifths of dose-escalation patients had received checkpoint inhibitors. Partial responses occurred in three dose-escalation patients, of whom one had hepatocellular carcinoma and two had cutaneous melanoma. Peripheral TCRbeta sequencing was intended to test whether TCR sequence diversity was altered and clonal T-cell expansion was caused by ivuxolimab. The paper covers the monotherapy dose-escalation part of the phase I ivuxolimab trial, which included N of about 50 patients.

Study-level results and caveats: Partial responders in the 0.1-3.0 mg/kg groups had among the lowest normalized peripheral clonal expansion, especially among CD8+ T cells. After ivuxolimab, expanded clones were on average more numerous among CD8+ T cells than among CD4+ T cells. Clonal expansion of both CD4+ and CD8+ blood T cells was observed from baseline to week 6 at doses 0.1 to 3.0 mg/kg. Which antigens the clonally expanded peripheral T cells were specific for was not determined. Low levels of normalized T-cell clonal expansion were also seen in some patients who did not respond.

The trial excluded patients who had a history of autoimmune disease or were on systemic immunosuppression. Peripheral blood for TCR sequencing was drawn from every dose cohort at baseline, at cycle 4 day 1 and at cycle 7 day 1. Samples were obtained from an open-label, multicenter, first-in-human phase I dose-escalation trial of ivuxolimab. The trial enrolled adults with locally advanced or metastatic head and neck squamous cell, hepatocellular, melanoma or renal cell carcinoma. Before TCR sequencing, CD4+ T cells and CD8+ T cells from peripheral blood were sorted into separate populations. In the germline V gene (reference sequence), CDR1 corresponds to MNHNY and CDR2 to SVGAGI. Reading from cysteine to phenylalanine, the CDR3 counts 13 amino acids. This entry keeps only the CDR3 DNA: 39 bases, framed from base 1. Cut back by 7 bases and 2 bases, the V and J ends lie 12 bases apart. Genomic DNA was extracted from sorted cells for sequencing of the TCRbeta CDR3 region. The immunoSEQ Assay was used for sequencing of TCRbeta CDR3 regions. This immuneACCESS table, as held by TCRdb, lists in-frame sequences with V and J called but not all clones. Of the missing ones, under half trace to an unresolved V gene in checked studies; the others have no known cause. Across this sample there are roughly 57,000 clones, with roughly 87% seen only once. The ten most abundant clones make up 16% of the sample.

The source is an adult with an advanced solid tumor such as melanoma, head and neck, liver or kidney cancer. Recombination connected TRBV6-6 to TRBJ2-7; the D region is possibly TRBD1 or TRBD2, each matching across 5 bases. The sample in question was CD4+ or CD8+ T cells sorted from blood, obtained in a trial of the OX40 agonist ivuxolimab. CDR3 region: CASMGRAPYEQYF. The DNA reads TGTGCCAGCATGGGACGAGCGCCCTACGAGCAGTACTTC.